The clone carrying this T cell receptor (beta chain) was seen only a few times. Its antigen remains unknown. These data come from a study of vaccination and CD4 T cells after COVID-19. Across the study: The interval from dose two to post-vaccine sampling had a median of roughly 70 days, and it ranged from 14 to 241.

The treatment is: roughly ten-day PBMC culture with coronavirus spike peptide pools or control peptides (ViraFEST assay). The cultures had half their medium swapped for fresh IL-2 medium on days 3 and 7. Germline CDR1 MDHEN, CDR2 SYDVKM. The CDR3 is 14 amino acids. Trimming removed 6 bases at V and 4 bases at J, with 15 bases between. The Oncomine TCR Beta short-read assay sequenced DNA from cultured CD4+ T cells. MiXCR was run by TCRdb on the PCR reads, yielding one entry per CDR3 protein. Among some 13,000 distinct CDR3 sequences, around 40% were seen once, and the ten largest hold less than 25%. Study-level points and caveats: Within the convalescent patients, spike mono-reactivity was found in 304 of 307 vaccine-specific clones.

The sequenced sample was CD4+ T cells from blood, cultured in vitro, obtained before SARS-CoV-2 vaccination. This receptor was taken from a human donor who had recovered from COVID-19. The rearrangement links TRBV28 to TRBJ1-1; D may be TRBD1 (6 bases). CDR3 loop: CASRPQQGFTEAFF. Written as DNA, the CDR3 is TGTGCCAGCAGACCCCAACAGGGTTTCACTGAAGCTTTCTTT.